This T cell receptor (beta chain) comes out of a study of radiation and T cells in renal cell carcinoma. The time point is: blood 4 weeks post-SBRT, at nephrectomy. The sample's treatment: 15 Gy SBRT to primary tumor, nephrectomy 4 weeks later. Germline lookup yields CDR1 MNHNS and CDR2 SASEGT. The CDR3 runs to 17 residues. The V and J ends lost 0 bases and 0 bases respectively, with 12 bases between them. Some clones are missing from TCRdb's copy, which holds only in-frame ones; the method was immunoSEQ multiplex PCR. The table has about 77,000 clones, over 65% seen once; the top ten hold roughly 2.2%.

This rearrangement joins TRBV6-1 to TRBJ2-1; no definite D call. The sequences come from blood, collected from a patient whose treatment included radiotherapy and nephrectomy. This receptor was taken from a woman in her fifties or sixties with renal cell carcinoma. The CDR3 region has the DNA TGTGCCAGCAGTGAAGCATATGAGAGTAGCTCCTACAATGAGCAGTTCTTC. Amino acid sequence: CASSEAYESSSYNEQFF.